This T cell receptor (beta chain) derives from a study of Ad26.COV2.S vaccination and SARS-CoV-2 variants. Notes on the study in general: The placebo group had lower spike-specific TCR breadth than the vaccine recipients did.

Looked up from germline, CDR1 is GTSNPN and CDR2 is SVGIG (reference sequence). V was clipped by 7 bases and J by 4 bases, with 17 bases between them. The CDR3 extends over 14 amino acids. Concerning this clone itself: Its antigen remains unknown.

As for treatment: 15 to 20 received Ad26.COV2.S at low or high dose, single or two shots; about 5 received placebo; per-sample allocation not given. Sampling occurred on day 63 after the first vaccine or placebo injection. TCRdb's table, derived via immunoSEQ multiplex PCR, lists solely in-frame clones and lacks some. The table includes fewer than 400,000 clones, 75% to 90% detected once. The sequence came from a person between 18 and 65 years old who received the Ad26.COV2.S COVID-19 vaccine or a placebo. V and J are TRBV30 and TRBJ1-3; TRBD1 might be the D (5 bases). The sequencing used peripheral blood, collected in a trial of Ad26.COV2.S vaccine versus placebo. DNA of the CDR3: TGTGCCTCAGACGGGGGGACGGCCGGAAACACCATATATTTT. Translated, it gives CASDGGTAGNTIYF.